The 18 T cell receptor beta chains below were found in one sample sequenced in a study of T cells in Graves' hyperthyroidism and ophthalmopathy. The TCR beta CDR3 regions underwent amplification using RNA transcripts as the source. RT-PCR in the first round (using the HTBI primer set) targeted the TCR CDR3. In TCRdb, the multiplex PCR reads were re-called with MiXCR into one record per CDR3 protein. This table has about 180,000 distinct CDR3 sequences, approximately 17% appearing once. Sequencing input: blood. Receptors were obtained from a woman between 50 and 59 years old with Graves' hyperthyroidism.

The genes are TRBV4-3 and TRBJ1-1; TRBD1 is a possible D gene (5 bases). Germline lookup yields CDR1 LGHNA and CDR2 YSLEER. Trimming took 0 bases from V and 8 from J, leaving 13 bases between them. This CDR3 has 14 amino acids. CDR3 region: CASSQDTTGPEAFF. CDR3 nucleotide sequence: TGCGCCAGCAGCCAAGATACGACGGGACCCGAAGCTTTCTTT.

This chain uses TRBV24-1 with TRBJ1-2, with 9 bases fitting TRBD1. The CDR3 has 17 amino acids. Per the germline V gene, CDR1 is KGHDR and CDR2 is SFDVKD. J was trimmed by 8 bases and V by 2 bases; bases with no gene match: 14. CDR3 sequence (DNA): TGTGCCACCAGTGATTCTCCGGGACAGGGCCGACCGGGGGGCTACACCTTC. As protein: CATSDSPGQGRPGGYTF.

This clonotype has ten or more counts. The rearrangement uses TRBV6-1 and TRBJ2-5; 11 nucleotides agree with TRBD1. The CDR3 loop spans 18 amino acids. Trimming removed 5 bases from V and 2 bases from J; junction bases left unmatched: 13. Germline CDR1 MNHNS, CDR2 SASEGT. The CDR3 DNA sequence: TGTGCCAGCAGTTCCATAAGTCAGGACAGGGGGCTTCAAGAGACCCAGTACTTC. Translating it yields CASSSISQDRGLQETQYF.

This clonotype was picked up many times. This sequence joins TRBV14 and TRBJ2-1; the match to TRBD2 covers 9 bases. V gave up 0 bases and J gave up 5 bases; unmatched junction bases: 11. This CDR3 region has 18 residues. Germline V lookup: CDR1 SGHDN, CDR2 FVKESK. Written as DNA, the CDR3 is TGTGCCAGCAGCCAAGATCCCAGCCTAGCGGGACCTAACAATGAGCAGTTCTTC. This translates into CASSQDPSLAGPNNEQFF.

There are many counts of this clonotype. The chain recombines TRBV28 with TRBJ2-7; TRBD2 is a possible D gene (7 bases). The germline CDR1 and CDR2 sequences are MDHEN and SYDVKM. This CDR3 comprises 15 residues. V lost 8 bases and J lost 6, with 23 bases in between. Here the CDR3 reads CASVGVAGAVSEQYF. The CDR3 region has the DNA TGTGCCAGCGTGGGGGTTGCGGGGGCGGTGAGCGAGCAGTACTTC.

This clonotype was seen ten or more times. The V gene is TRBV7-9, the J gene TRBJ1-2; D uncertain. V was trimmed by 3 bases and J by 5 bases, leaving 7 bases between them. Germline V CDR1 and CDR2: SEHNR, FQNEAQ (reference sequence). CDR3 length equals 12 residues. CDR3 DNA sequence: TGTGCCAGCAGCTTTGACAAGTATGGCTACACCTTC. This gives the protein CASSFDKYGYTF.

This clonotype was detected many times. The CDR3 loop is CASRNSYSGNTIYF. DNA of the CDR3: TGTGCCAGCAGGAACAGTTACTCTGGAAACACCATATATTTT. V is TRBV6-1 and J is TRBJ1-3; D remains unclear. The CDR3 covers 14 residues. The germline V gene has CDR1 MNHNS and CDR2 SASEGT. V lost 6 bases and J 0 bases, leaving 9 bases between the germline ends.

At least ten counts were recorded for this clonotype. This sequence joins TRBV2 and TRBJ2-1, with a tentative D call TRBD2 (7 bases). CDR1 and CDR2 (germline): SNHLY, FYNNEI. The CDR3 extends over 15 amino acids. V was cut by 4 bases and J by 4 bases, with 14 bases left in between. CDR3: CASSASGGGYNEQFF. In DNA form, the CDR3 reads TGTGCCAGCAGTGCCTCGGGGGGCGGATACAATGAGCAGTTCTTC.

The V call is TRBV7-9, the J call TRBJ2-7; D possibly corresponds to TRBD1 (6 bases). The CDR3 runs to 14 residues. The V end lost 4 bases, the J end lost 3 bases, and 13 bases lay between the germline ends. Per the germline V gene, CDR1 is SEHNR and CDR2 is FQNEAQ (reference sequence). CDR3 sequence (DNA): TGTGCCAGCAGCTCCGGGACAAGAGGCTACGAGCAGTACTTC. Translating gives CASSSGTRGYEQYF.

This clonotype has just a few counts. CDR3 coding DNA: TGTGCCAGCAGCGCGACTAGCGTCCAAGAAGATACGCAGTATTTT. Translated: CASSATSVQEDTQYF. The V and J genes are TRBV7-9 and TRBJ2-3; 8 bases fit TRBD2. The germline CDR1 and CDR2 sequences are SEHNR and FQNEAQ (reference sequence). The CDR3 runs 15 residues. J gave up 5 bases and V 5 bases, and 9 bases lay outside the gene matches.

This clonotype has a count of ten or more. J is TRBJ1-5 and V is TRBV10-3; perhaps TRBD1 as D (5 bases). V was shortened by 7 bases and J by 3 bases, with 10 bases between the two germline ends. CDR1 ENHRY and CDR2 SYGVKD come from the germline V gene. The CDR3 extends over 13 amino acids. Here the CDR3 DNA reads TGTGCCATCACTGGGGACCCCAATCAGCCCCAGCATTTT. Translated, it gives CAITGDPNQPQHF.

The table lists this clonotype with many counts. This chain links TRBV27 with TRBJ1-5, with 7 bases aligning to TRBD1. Trimming at V came to 5 bases and at J to 4 bases, leaving 8 bases not matched to a gene. Germline V CDR1 and CDR2: MNHEY, SMNVEV (reference sequence). The CDR3 loop spans 15 amino acids. For the CDR3, the DNA is TGTGCCAGCAGTCCCTTCCAGGGGGGAAATCAGCCCCAGCATTTT. It is translated as CASSPFQGGNQPQHF.

In its sample, this clonotype was seen many times. The chain joins TRBV29-1 to TRBJ2-3, with D perhaps being TRBD1 or TRBD2 (5 bases each). The V gene's germline CDR1 is SQVTM and CDR2 ANQGSEA. The length of the CDR3 is 12 residues. V was cut by 8 bases and J by 6 bases, with 15 bases left in between. CDR3 bases: TGCAGCTTCGGGGCCCACCCGGATACGCAGTATTTT. Protein product: CSFGAHPDTQYF.

This clonotype has at least ten counts. The J gene is TRBJ1-2, the V gene TRBV2; perhaps TRBD1 as D (5 bases). Trimming removed 5 bases from V and 2 bases from J, with 21 bases in between. This CDR3 is 17 amino acids long. Germline lookup yields CDR1 SNHLY and CDR2 FYNNEI. CDR3 in amino acids: CASSPTIMQGLNYGYTF. Here the CDR3 DNA reads TGTGCCAGCAGTCCGACTATTATGCAGGGATTGAACTATGGCTACACCTTC.

The DNA of the CDR3 is TGTGCCAGCAGCTTGCTACTCGGGTACTCTGGAAACACCATATATTTT. Residues: CASSLLLGYSGNTIYF. This chain connects TRBV7-9 to TRBJ1-3; no reliable D call. V shed 3 bases and J shed 0 bases, with 12 bases lying between them. Germline CDR1 is SEHNR and CDR2 is FQNEAQ (reference sequence). CDR3 length: 16 amino acids. Full variable domain (remainder filled in from reference TRBV7-9 and TRBJ1-3): DTGVSQNPRHKITKRGQNVTFRCDPISEHNRLYWYRQTLGQGPEFLTYFQNEAQLEKSRLLSDRFSAERPKGSFSTLEIQRTEQGDSAMYLCASSLLLGYSGNTIYFGEGSWLTVV.

This clonotype turned up a few times. The rearrangement joins TRBV7-8 to TRBJ1-3, with no clear D. CDR1 is SGHVS and CDR2 is FQNEAQ in the germline V gene. The CDR3 has 15 amino acids. V gave up 1 base and J gave up 5 bases, with 12 bases separating them. CDR3 loop: CASSLDSGFRNTIYF. CDR3 bases: TGTGCCAGCAGCTTAGATTCGGGTTTTAGAAACACCATATATTTT.

This clonotype was seen many times. The CDR3 nucleotides are TGTGCCACCGGACAGGGGCACACCTACGAGCAGTACTTC. It specifies CATGQGHTYEQYF. This chain joins TRBV27 and TRBJ2-7; 9 positions match TRBD1. The CDR3 is 13 amino acids. Looked up from germline, CDR1 is MNHEY and CDR2 is SMNVEV (reference sequence). V shed 10 bases and J 2 bases; nucleotides not matched to a gene: 6.

This clonotype was detected ten times or more. The CDR3 DNA reads as TGCAGTGCCAACCATAAAATAAAAGAGACCCAGTACTTC. This encodes CSANHKIKETQYF. This chain uses TRBV20-1 with TRBJ2-5; no clear D. This CDR3 comprises 13 residues. The V end was cut by 6 bases, the J end by 3 bases, with 14 bases between. Per germline, CDR1 DFQATT and CDR2 SNEGSKA (reference sequence).